This TCR beta chain stems from a study of cytomegalovirus exposure and HLA in healthy donors. With 7 bases removed from V and 3 bases from J, the gap between germline ends came to 13 bases. This CDR3 comprises 15 residues. Germline V lookup: CDR1 MDHEN, CDR2 SYDVKM. Overall study findings and caveats: Other equally common chains were less clonally expanded than HLA-associated TCR beta chains, a later analysis showed. A reported reduction in N-insertions relative to the approximately 640-donor mean was seen in an Asian-associated ancestry cluster in a later analysis.

Both 60 Vbeta primers and 13 Jbeta primers went into the PCR. The table came from immunoSEQ multiplex PCR; TCRdb's copy has only in-frame clones and leaves some out. The table lists 85,000 to 100,000 clones, about nine tenths of them singletons, with around a tenth in the top ten. Remarks on this clone: Its target is not known.

This clonotype originated in a man aged 30 to 39 in good health and CMV-seropositive. The sequencing input was PBMCs. The V and J genes are TRBV28 and TRBJ2-6, with D uncertain. CDR3 DNA: TGTGCCAGCACCAGTGCCCTGTTTGGGGCCAACGTCCTGACTTTC. Translating it yields CASTSALFGANVLTF.